This entry lists 17 T cell receptor beta chains sequenced from one sample in a study of control samples from healthy donors and cancer patients. The assay was immunoSEQ multiplex PCR, and TCRdb's table has in-frame clones only and misses some. Among about 140,000 clones, 75% to 95% were seen once, and the ten largest hold 5.5% to 7.5%. Sample: blood. These TCRs come from a young man in good health.

The chain carries TRBV2 and TRBJ1-2, with D possibly being TRBD1 (5 bases). The CDR3 spans 11 residues. Germline V CDR1 and CDR2: SNHLY, FYNNEI. V shed 5 bases and J shed 8 bases, with 9 bases lying between them. As DNA, the CDR3 is TGTGCCAGCAGTAGGGGAGAAGGCTACACCTTC. Its protein is CASSRGEGYTF.

The J gene is TRBJ1-1, the V gene TRBV18; D remains ambiguous. CDR1 and CDR2 from the germline V gene are KGHSH and LQKENI. Trimming stripped 0 bases from V and 0 bases from J, with 8 bases between. The CDR3 runs 15 residues. In DNA form, the CDR3 reads TGTGCCAGCTCACCACCGACGAACATGAACACTGAAGCTTTCTTT. It yields the protein CASSPPTNMNTEAFF.

This rearrangement joins TRBV6-5 to TRBJ2-5; the D gene is possibly TRBD2 (5 bases). The CDR3 is 14 residues long. Trimming pared 7 bases from V and 1 base from J, leaving 13 bases between. The V gene's germline CDR1 is MNHEY and CDR2 SVGAGI. CDR3 sequence reads: CASNIPGTQETQYF. The DNA for the CDR3 is TGTGCCAGCAACATACCGGGAACCCAAGAGACCCAGTACTTC.

This chain uses TRBV5-1 with TRBJ1-1; 11 nucleotides match TRBD1. The V gene end was trimmed by 0 bases and the J gene end by 6 bases; junction bases not matched to a gene: 4. Per the germline V gene, CDR1 is SGHRS and CDR2 is YFSETQ. CDR3 length equals 15 residues. CDR3 nucleotide sequence: TGCGCCAGCAGCTTGGGGACAGGGGGCCCCCCTGAAGCTTTCTTT. Its protein is CASSLGTGGPPEAFF.

This clone has just one count. The chain has TRBV5-4 and TRBJ1-2; 7 nucleotides agree with TRBD1. The germline CDR1 and CDR2 sequences are SGHNT and YYREEE (reference sequence). The CDR3 spans 15 residues. J gave up 8 bases and V 3 bases, and 13 bases lay outside the gene matches. CDR3 sequence: CASSYLDRVGDGYTF. The CDR3 coding sequence is TGTGCCAGCAGCTACTTAGACAGGGTAGGGGACGGCTACACCTTC.

The rearrangement joins TRBV5-1 to TRBJ2-6; D gene ambiguous. This CDR3 is 15 amino acids long. Trimming shortened V by 3 bases and J by 0 bases, and 7 bases separated the two germline ends. The germline gives CDR1 SGHRS, CDR2 YFSETQ. CDR3 residues: CASSYVSSGANVLTF. CDR3 nucleotide sequence: TGCGCCAGCAGCTACGTGAGCTCTGGGGCCAACGTCCTGACTTTC.

The chain uses TRBV29-1 and TRBJ2-5; 8 bases map to TRBD1. The CDR3 has 16 residues. Unmatched junction bases numbered 8, after V lost 0 bases and J lost 2 bases. Germline CDR1 reads SQVTM; CDR2 reads ANQGSEA. The CDR3 region is CSVEDFPGQVQETQYF. The CDR3 bases are TGCAGCGTTGAAGACTTCCCGGGACAGGTTCAAGAGACCCAGTACTTC.

The chain has TRBV7-6 and TRBJ1-6; D ambiguous. The ends were cut back, 5 bases at V and 0 bases at J, with 8 bases in the middle. CDR3 length: 15 amino acids. The germline V gene has CDR1 SGHVS and CDR2 FNYEAQ. The CDR3 nucleotides read TGTGCCAGCAGCCCCGCGGGCTCCTATAATTCACCCCTCCACTTT. It translates to CASSPAGSYNSPLHF.

The rearrangement uses TRBV6-1 and TRBJ2-1, with TRBD1 matching 8 bases. In germline, CDR1 is MNHNS, CDR2 SASEGT. This CDR3 has 17 amino acids. The J segment lost 7 bases and the V segment lost 3 bases, leaving 14 bases of the junction unmatched. The CDR3 bases are TGTGCCAGCAGTGAGAGCCGGGACAGGCCTTGGAGAAATGAGCAGTTCTTC. This sequence encodes CASSESRDRPWRNEQFF.

The chain is built from TRBV6-6 and TRBJ2-5; the D gene could be TRBD1 or TRBD2 (5 bases each). Germline-derived CDR1 and CDR2 are MNHNY and SVGAGI (reference sequence). The CDR3 loop spans 14 amino acids. V was clipped by 6 bases and J by 5 bases, with 16 bases between them. CDR3 sequence: CASSQGRFGETQYF. The CDR3 region has the DNA TGTGCCAGCAGCCAGGGACGGTTTGGTGAGACCCAGTACTTC.

In DNA, the CDR3 is TGCGCCAGCAGCTTGGGGACTTCCTATGGCTACACCTTC. Its protein product is CASSLGTSYGYTF. V is TRBV5-1 and J is TRBJ1-2; D is unclear. Trimming removed 0 bases at V and 4 bases at J, with 7 bases between. The length of the CDR3 is 13 residues. CDR1 is SGHRS, CDR2 YFSETQ, per germline.

This rearrangement joins TRBV6-5 to TRBJ1-1, with TRBD1 as a possible D gene (5 bases). The CDR3 is 15 amino acids. CDR1 and CDR2 (germline): MNHEY, SVGAGI. Between the trimmed V and J ends, which lost 6 bases and 0 bases, there was a span of 14 bases. The CDR3: CASRLRRDMNTEAFF. In DNA form, the CDR3 reads TGTGCCAGCAGACTCCGCAGGGATATGAACACTGAAGCTTTCTTT.

The CDR3 region has the DNA TGTGCCAGCAGTTGGCTAGACGACACCGGGGAGCTGTTTTTT. As protein: CASSWLDDTGELFF. The V and J genes are TRBV6-2 or TRBV6-3 and TRBJ2-2; D is ambiguous. Between the trimmed V and J ends, which lost 4 bases and 3 bases, there was a span of 9 bases. CDR1 is MNHEY, CDR2 SVGEGT, per germline. The CDR3 consists of 14 residues.

The chain couples TRBV6-5 to TRBJ1-5, with 7 bases identical to TRBD1. The CDR3 runs to 15 residues. Germline values: CDR1 MNHEY, CDR2 SVGAGI. The trim removed 6 bases at V and 0 bases at J, leaving 5 bases unmatched. CDR3 sequence reads: CASRPQGPSNQPQHF. DNA of the CDR3: TGTGCCAGCAGGCCACAGGGGCCTAGCAATCAGCCCCAGCATTTT.

The J gene is TRBJ1-1, the V gene TRBV5-1, with TRBD1 identical over 9 bases. The CDR3 is made up of 16 amino acids. Germline loops: CDR1 SGHRS, CDR2 YFSETQ. The V and J ends lost 4 bases and 0 bases, in that order; junction bases with no gene match: 7. DNA of the CDR3: TGCGCCAGCAGCATACAGGGGGCTGGGATGAACACTGAAGCTTTCTTT. It is translated as CASSIQGAGMNTEAFF. The complete variable domain, with remaining parts taken from reference TRBV5-1 and TRBJ1-1, reads KAGVTQTPRYLIKTRGQQVTLSCSPISGHRSVSWYQQTPGQGLQFLFEYFSETQRNKGNFPGRFSGRQFSNSRSEMNVSTLELGDSALYLCASSIQGAGMNTEAFFGQGTRLTVV.

The V call is TRBV2, the J call TRBJ1-4, with D perhaps matching TRBD1 (6 bases). Trimming shortened V by 8 bases and J by 10 bases, and 17 bases separated the two germline ends. Germline CDR1 SNHLY, CDR2 FYNNEI. This CDR3 spans 13 amino acids. The CDR3 loop reads CASHGQPAIKLFF. Written as DNA, the CDR3 is TGTGCCAGCCATGGACAGCCAGCTATAAAACTGTTTTTT.

V usage is TRBV5-1 and J usage is TRBJ1-3; D perhaps matches TRBD1 (5 bases). The CDR3 runs to 16 residues. From germline, CDR1 is SGHRS and CDR2 YFSETQ. V dropped 1 base and J dropped 0 bases, with 11 bases sitting between them. In nucleotides, the CDR3 is TGCGCCAGCAGCTTGAGTGACAGCTACTCTGGAAACACCATATATTTT. It codes for CASSLSDSYSGNTIYF.